The 18 T cell receptor beta chains below were found in one sample sequenced in a study of T-cell memory formation after mild COVID-19. TCRdb used MiXCR to reprocess the 5' RACE reads, holding one entry per CDR3 protein. The table shows hundreds of thousands of distinct CDR3 sequences, with approximately 18% occurring only once. The specimen sequenced was PBMCs or a T cell subset sorted from them (not recorded which). Every receptor here comes from a man aged 18-30 years who had mild COVID-19 (a few samples of this study predate the infection). Cell type and time point are not known.

This clonotype was observed at least ten times. CDR3 protein: CASSLVGANQPQHF. The CDR3 DNA follows: TGTGCCAGCAGCTTAGTGGGGGCGAATCAGCCCCAGCATTTT. The V gene is TRBV7-2, the J gene TRBJ1-5; a possible D gene is TRBD1 (6 bases). The CDR3 extends over 14 amino acids. Germline assignment: CDR1 SGHTA and CDR2 FQGNSA. V was pared by 1 base and J by 4 bases, with 8 bases between.

This chain links TRBV29-1 with TRBJ2-6; D gene uncertain. This CDR3 contains 13 residues. The germline gives CDR1 SQVTM, CDR2 ANQGSEA. Trimming removed 5 bases from V and 0 bases from J, with 5 bases in between. The CDR3 nucleotides read TGCAGCGTTTGGACCTCTGGGGCCAACGTCCTGACTTTC. Protein sequence: CSVWTSGANVLTF.

This chain joins TRBV4-1 and TRBJ2-3, with no clear D. V was pared by 4 bases and J by 4 bases, with 9 bases between. The germline V gene has CDR1 MGHRA and CDR2 YSYEKL. CDR3 length: 13 amino acids. CDR3 sequence (DNA): TGCGCCAGCAGCCCCGGACGGCCAGATACGCAGTATTTT. Translating gives CASSPGRPDTQYF.

Only a few counts were recorded for this clonotype. The chain joins TRBV20-1 to TRBJ2-1, with D possibly TRBD2 on 5 matching bases. From germline, CDR1 is DFQATT and CDR2 SNEGSKA (reference sequence). V was cut by 8 bases and J by 6 bases, with 14 bases left in between. This CDR3 contains 12 residues. CDR3 coding DNA: TGCAGTAATGAGGGTTTGAGCAATGAGCAGTTCTTC. Amino acids: CSNEGLSNEQFF.

The J gene is TRBJ1-1, the V gene TRBV28, with D perhaps matching TRBD1 (5 bases). V was trimmed by 7 bases and J by 2 bases, leaving 17 bases between them. Germline assignment: CDR1 MDHEN and CDR2 SYDVKM. This CDR3 spans 15 amino acids. Here the CDR3 DNA reads TGTGCCAGCACCTACGGCGGGACGGCTAACACTGAAGCTTTCTTT. This translates into CASTYGGTANTEAFF.

This clonotype was detected only a few times. CDR3 in amino acids: CASSSEDRGWNEQFF. The CDR3 DNA follows: TGCGCCAGCAGCTCCGAAGACAGGGGGTGGAATGAGCAGTTCTTC. The genes are TRBV5-1 and TRBJ2-1; 9 bases match TRBD1. J gave up 7 bases and V 3 bases, and 8 bases lay outside the gene matches. Germline values: CDR1 SGHRS, CDR2 YFSETQ. There are 15 residues in the CDR3.

This clonotype was counted only a few times. The chain recombines TRBV5-1 with TRBJ1-2; TRBD1 agrees at 7 bases. V trimming: 7 bases; J trimming: 6 bases; junction bases outside the gene matches: 6. The CDR3 is made up of 12 amino acids. Germline V gene sequence: CDR1 SGHRS, CDR2 YFSETQ. The CDR3 DNA reads as TGCGCCAGCTCTGACAGGGTCGATGGCTACACCTTC. It specifies CASSDRVDGYTF. The variable domain in full, with the rest retrieved from reference TRBV5-1 and TRBJ1-2, is KAGVTQTPRYLIKTRGQQVTLSCSPISGHRSVSWYQQTPGQGLQFLFEYFSETQRNKGNFPGRFSGRQFSNSRSEMNVSTLELGDSALYLCASSDRVDGYTFGSGTRLTVV.

The sample holds many counts of this clonotype. This chain links TRBV10-3 with TRBJ2-1; 9 bases are a match to TRBD2. Germline V gives CDR1 ENHRY, CDR2 SYGVKD. CDR3 length: 16 amino acids. Trimming at V came to 0 bases and at J to 9 bases, leaving 9 bases not matched to a gene. CDR3 DNA: TGTGCCATCAGTGAGTCAAGAGCGGGGGGTATGAGTGAGCAGTTCTTC. Translating it yields CAISESRAGGMSEQFF.

This clonotype showed up just a few times. J is TRBJ2-5 and V is TRBV20-1; tentative D call: TRBD2 (6 bases). Germline CDR1 reads DFQATT; CDR2 reads SNEGSKA (reference sequence). This CDR3 is 14 amino acids long. Trimming left V 1 base short and J 5 bases short, with 14 bases between. CDR3 protein: CSARGAGWEETQYF. CDR3 nucleotides: TGCAGTGCTAGAGGAGCGGGCTGGGAGGAGACCCAGTACTTC.

The chain uses TRBV5-6 and TRBJ1-1; D call uncertain. CDR3 length: 15 amino acids. V was clipped by 1 base and J by 1 base, with 11 bases between them. The germline CDR1 and CDR2 sequences are SGHDT and YYEEEE. DNA of the CDR3: TGTGCCAGCAGCTTGTTGTCAATCAAGAACACTGAAGCTTTCTTT. This gives the protein CASSLLSIKNTEAFF.

The chain links TRBV4-1 to TRBJ1-3, with D tentatively TRBD1 (6 bases). The V gene's germline CDR1 is MGHRA and CDR2 YSYEKL. The length of the CDR3 is 16 residues. V lost 3 bases, J lost 2 bases, and 14 bases lay in between. The CDR3 nucleotides are TGCGCCAGCAGCCACCCGCAGGGGTTCGCTGGAAACACCATATATTTT. It yields the protein CASSHPQGFAGNTIYF.

The gene calls are TRBV7-2 and TRBJ1-2; D remains ambiguous. The CDR3 covers 13 residues. Germline CDR1 and CDR2: SGHTA and FQGNSA. With 6 bases removed from V and 6 bases from J, the gap between germline ends came to 14 bases. CDR3 bases: TGTGCCAGCAGTCAAATCCAGCGGGATGGCTACACCTTC. Amino acids: CASSQIQRDGYTF.

This rearrangement joins TRBV12-3 or TRBV12-4 to TRBJ2-3; D is possibly TRBD1 (5 bases). V was shortened by 2 bases and J by 8 bases, with 8 bases between the two germline ends. The CDR3 extends over 12 amino acids. Written as DNA, the CDR3 is TGTGCCAGCAGTTTATCCCAGGGTACGCAGTATTTT. Translating it yields CASSLSQGTQYF.

This chain connects TRBV7-9 to TRBJ2-5, with TRBD2 matching 9 bases. CDR1 and CDR2 from the germline V gene are SEHNR and FQNEAQ (reference sequence). The CDR3 extends over 16 amino acids. After removal of 4 bases from V and 3 bases from J, the junction contained 9 bases not matched to a gene. The CDR3 loop is CASSSHRAGGEETQYF. Written as DNA, the CDR3 is TGTGCCAGCAGCTCCCATAGAGCGGGGGGCGAAGAGACCCAGTACTTC. Drawing the rest from reference TRBV7-9 and TRBJ2-5, the complete variable domain is DTGVSQNPRHKITKRGQNVTFRCDPISEHNRLYWYRQTLGQGPEFLTYFQNEAQLEKSRLLSDRFSAERPKGSFSTLEIQRTEQGDSAMYLCASSSHRAGGEETQYFGPGTRLLVL.

The chain has TRBV4-1 and TRBJ1-2; D is ambiguous. The CDR3 is made up of 15 amino acids. CDR1 is MGHRA, CDR2 YSYEKL, per germline. V lost 0 bases, J lost 1 base, and 9 bases lay in between. The DNA of the CDR3 is TGCGCCAGCAGCCAAGAGGGCCAGATTAACTATGGCTACACCTTC. Its translation: CASSQEGQINYGYTF.

This clonotype was detected only a few times. The chain is built from TRBV6-2 or TRBV6-3 and TRBJ1-5; the match to TRBD1 covers 7 bases. Unmatched junction bases numbered 10, after V lost 6 bases and J lost 5 bases. The CDR3 sequence is 15 residues long. Germline-derived CDR1 and CDR2 are MNHEY and SVGEGT. CDR3 protein: CASRILQGEHQPQHF. For the CDR3, the DNA is TGTGCCAGCAGAATTCTCCAGGGGGAGCATCAGCCCCAGCATTTT.

In its sample, this clonotype was seen a few times. The chain joins TRBV3-2 to TRBJ2-1; the listed D gene, TRBD1, was not tested against the DNA. TRBV3-2 is an annotated pseudogene. The CDR3 runs 13 residues. CDR3 DNA sequence: TGTGCCAGCAGCCAGATTGGGGCTAATGAGCAGTTCTTC. It encodes CASSQIGANEQFF.

The chain employs TRBV20-1 and TRBJ1-2; 7 nucleotides agree with TRBD1. The CDR3 consists of 13 residues. The ends lost 3 bases at V and 6 bases at J; junction bases unmatched: 7. The V gene's germline CDR1 is DFQATT and CDR2 SNEGSKA (reference sequence). The CDR3 nucleotides read TGCAGTGCTAGTCCCGGGACAGTTCATGGCTACACCTTC. Its translation is CSASPGTVHGYTF.